These 8 T cell receptor beta chains came from one sample sequenced in a study of blood T cell repertoires in COVID-19. Data came from immunoSEQ multiplex PCR; TCRdb stores just in-frame clones and leaves some out. The sample shows about 200,000 clones, 80% to 90% of them seen only once. Material: peripheral blood. The receptors come from a man between 60 and 75 years old who had recovered from COVID-19.

This clone has a single count. The CDR3 DNA reads TGTGCCAGCAGCAAGACCGGGACAGTTAATGAAAAACTGTTTTTT. Translated: CASSKTGTVNEKLFF. This rearrangement joins TRBV7-3 to TRBJ1-4; TRBD1 agrees at 7 bases. In germline, CDR1 is SGHTA, CDR2 FQGTGA. With V trimmed by 5 bases and J by 4 bases, 7 bases remained unmatched. CDR3 length: 15 amino acids.

The V gene is TRBV11-2, the J gene TRBJ1-1; no reliable D call. This CDR3 has 15 residues. From germline, CDR1 is SGHAT and CDR2 FQNNGV. V was pared by 4 bases and J by 0 bases, with 12 bases between. In DNA, the CDR3 is TGTGCCAGCAGCTCGAACTCCTTTGTGAACACTGAAGCTTTCTTT. It is translated as CASSSNSFVNTEAFF.

This sequence joins TRBV4-3 and TRBJ1-1; 12 bases line up with TRBD1. J was trimmed by 7 bases and V by 2 bases; bases with no gene match: 5. Germline values: CDR1 LGHNA, CDR2 YSLEER. This CDR3 has 15 residues. In DNA, the CDR3 is TGCGCCAGCAGCCAACGGGACAGGGGGCGTTATGAAGCTTTCTTT. This translates into CASSQRDRGRYEAFF.

This rearrangement joins TRBV5-1 to TRBJ2-1; 12 bases fit TRBD2. This CDR3 comprises 17 residues. CDR1 is SGHRS and CDR2 is YFSETQ in the germline V gene. Trimming removed 1 base from V and 6 bases from J; junction bases left unmatched: 8. The CDR3 sequence is CASSLPSGGGLGNEQFF. The CDR3 nucleotides are TGCGCCAGCAGCTTGCCTAGCGGGGGGGGCCTAGGCAATGAGCAGTTCTTC.

The V call is TRBV27, the J call TRBJ1-4; 7 positions agree with TRBD1. The CDR3 is 15 residues long. The germline CDR1 and CDR2 sequences are MNHEY and SMNVEV (reference sequence). The junction had 8 bases not matched to a gene; V was cut back by 6 bases and J by 4 bases. The CDR3 protein is CASRVGQVFNEKLFF. CDR3 in DNA: TGTGCCAGCAGGGTCGGACAGGTTTTTAATGAAAAACTGTTTTTT.

The chain uses TRBV5-1 and TRBJ2-1; 10 nucleotides align to TRBD1. Germline values: CDR1 SGHRS, CDR2 YFSETQ. The CDR3 runs 13 residues. V shed 5 bases, J shed 10 bases, and the junction held 6 bases outside the gene matches. The CDR3 protein is CASRGQGNSEQFF. The CDR3 DNA is TGCGCCAGCAGGGGACAGGGGAATAGCGAGCAGTTCTTC.

The chain is built from TRBV6-2 or TRBV6-3 and TRBJ2-5; D unclear. The CDR3 runs to 15 residues. V was trimmed by 0 bases and J by 4 bases, leaving 12 bases between them. The germline V gene encodes CDR1 MNHEY and CDR2 SVGEGT. This CDR3 reads CASSYSKGRRETQYF. The CDR3 DNA reads TGTGCCAGCAGTTACTCGAAAGGCAGGCGAGAGACCCAGTACTTC.

The CDR3 DNA reads TGTGCCAGCAGTTTTACGCACAGAAACTATGGCTACACCTTC. Its translation: CASSFTHRNYGYTF. V usage is TRBV28 and J usage is TRBJ1-2; D ambiguous. V shed 3 bases and J shed 2 bases, with 10 bases lying between them. The germline V gene has CDR1 MDHEN and CDR2 SYDVKM. The CDR3 runs to 14 residues.